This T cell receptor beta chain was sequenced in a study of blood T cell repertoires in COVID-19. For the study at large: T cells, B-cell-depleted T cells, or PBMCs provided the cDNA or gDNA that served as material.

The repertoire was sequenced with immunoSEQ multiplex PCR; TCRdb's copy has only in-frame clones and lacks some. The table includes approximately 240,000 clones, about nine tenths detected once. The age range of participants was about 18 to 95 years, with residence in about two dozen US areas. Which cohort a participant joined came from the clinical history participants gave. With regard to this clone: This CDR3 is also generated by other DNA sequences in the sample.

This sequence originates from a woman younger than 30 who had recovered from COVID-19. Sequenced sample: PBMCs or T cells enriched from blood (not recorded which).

CDR3 protein: CASSPGQGRGYTF. The DNA for the CDR3 is TGTGCCAGCAGCCCTGGACAGGGTAGGGGCTACACCTTC. The V and J genes are TRBV5-8 and TRBJ1-2; 8 bases align to TRBD1. Trimming took 4 bases from V and 8 from J; bases not matched to a gene: 7. Germline lookup yields CDR1 SGHTS and CDR2 YDEGEE. The CDR3 is 13 residues long.